This T cell receptor (beta chain) was captured by sequencing in a study of shared clonotypes between healthy human individuals. The method was immunoSEQ multiplex PCR; TCRdb's version includes in-frame clones alone and lacks a portion of them. The sample yields about 2.1 million clones, roughly 93% seen once. Naive CD8 cells lacked CD45RO and underwent positive selection for CCR7, leaving out terminally differentiated effector memory CD45RA+ cells. The CDR3 sequence is 14 residues long. Per germline, CDR1 SGHNT and CDR2 YYREEE (reference sequence). Trimming removed 9 bases from V and 3 bases from J, with 17 bases in between.

The sequence came from a man aged 18 to 35 in good health. Some clones in this sample may be carry-over from other donors' samples. Sequencing was performed on naive CD8+ T cells from PBMCs. This chain links TRBV5-4 with TRBJ2-3, with a weak D call TRBD2 (6 bases). CDR3 sequence reads: CATVGLANTDTQYF. The CDR3 nucleotides read TGTGCCACGGTCGGGCTAGCGAATACAGATACGCAGTATTTT.